Described below is a single T cell receptor (beta chain) sequence and its context. What it binds is not known. The data originate from a study of CD8 T cells in Susac syndrome. Study-wide results and caveats: Susac CD8+ clonal expansion peaked in TEMRA cells and active patients.

There are 15 residues in the CDR3. V was cut by 4 bases and J by 0 bases, with 7 bases left in between. The germline V gene has CDR1 MGHRA and CDR2 YSYEKL. A quantity of about 0.5 to 1 ug RNA underwent reverse transcription using random hexamers. Each CDR3 protein is one row after TCRdb ran MiXCR on the immunoSEQ multiplex PCR reads. The sample has about 53,000 distinct CDR3 sequences; just under 95% are singletons. The TCR was taken from a human donor with Susac syndrome. Specimen: CD8+ T cells from PBMCs. The chain employs TRBV4-1 and TRBJ1-6; D uncertain. CDR3 in DNA: TGCGCCAGCAGCCCCGGGAGCTCCTATAATTCACCCCTCCACTTT. Translated, it gives CASSPGSSYNSPLHF.